A selection of T cell receptor beta chains follows, all from one sample in a study of naive and memory T cell subsets. Each CDR3 protein gets one entry after TCRdb re-called the UMI-ligation and nested PCR reads with MiXCR. Of 90,000 to 120,000 distinct CDR3 sequences in the sample, more than 12% were seen once. The specimen sequenced was naive CD8+ T cells from blood. The receptors originated from a human donor in good health. Both conserved end residues are part of each CDR3. Fields, in order: clone size, V gene, D gene, J gene, CDR3 DNA, CDR3 protein. A D gene is named only where the DNA matches it firmly. Not every row has a clone size; where given, it reads once, few, many or a size class.

abundance: -
v_gene: TRBV7-9
d_gene: -
j_gene: TRBJ2-3
CDR3nt: TGTGCCAGCAGCTTAGTACCAAGGCGGGGCGCAGATACGCAGTATTTT
CDR3aa: CASSLVPRRGADTQYF

abundance: many
v_gene: TRBV30
d_gene: -
j_gene: TRBJ1-1
CDR3nt: TGTGCCTGGAGGGCGGTGAACACTGAAGCTTTCTTT
CDR3aa: CAWRAVNTEAFF

abundance: -
v_gene: TRBV20-1
d_gene: TRBD2
j_gene: TRBJ2-1
CDR3nt: TGCAGTGCTAGTTCCGAAGAGGCGGGAGGGTTATTTCCCTACAATGAGCAGTTCTTC
CDR3aa: CSASSEEAGGLFPYNEQFF

abundance: few
v_gene: TRBV10-3
d_gene: TRBD2
j_gene: TRBJ2-3
CDR3nt: TGTGCCATCAGTGACGGGGGGGGCACAGATACGCAGTATTTT
CDR3aa: CAISDGGGTDTQYF

abundance: few
v_gene: TRBV7-9
d_gene: -
j_gene: TRBJ2-7
CDR3nt: TGTGCCAGCAGCCCCCTCGCGGAGCAGTACTTC
CDR3aa: CASSPLAEQYF

abundance: -
v_gene: TRBV5-4
d_gene: TRBD1
j_gene: TRBJ2-2
CDR3nt: TGTGCCAGCAGCCCGAGGGGGCCTGGAACCGGGGAGCTGTTTTTT
CDR3aa: CASSPRGPGTGELFF

abundance: few
v_gene: TRBV6-6
d_gene: -
j_gene: TRBJ2-1
CDR3nt: TGTGCCGGAGGGGGGGATTCCTACAATGAGCAGTTCTTC
CDR3aa: CAGGGDSYNEQFF

abundance: few
v_gene: TRBV30
d_gene: -
j_gene: TRBJ2-7
CDR3nt: TGTGCCTGGAGTGCGGGGTTCACCTACGAGCAGTACTTC
CDR3aa: CAWSAGFTYEQYF

abundance: many
v_gene: TRBV18
d_gene: -
j_gene: TRBJ2-1
CDR3nt: TGTGCCAGCTCACCCCTCTCTGACTCCTACAATGAGCAGTTCTTC
CDR3aa: CASSPLSDSYNEQFF

abundance: many
v_gene: TRBV1
d_gene: -
j_gene: TRBJ2-5
CDR3nt: TGCACCAGCAGCCAAGATACCCCGAGACTAGCGGGGGATATGGAAGAGACCCAGTACTTC
CDR3aa: CTSSQDTPRLAGDMEETQYF

abundance: -
v_gene: TRBV27
d_gene: -
j_gene: TRBJ2-4
CDR3nt: TGTGCCAGCAGTTTGGGACACGCGGACATTCAGTACTTC
CDR3aa: CASSLGHADIQYF

abundance: -
v_gene: TRBV9
d_gene: -
j_gene: TRBJ1-6
CDR3nt: TGTGCCAGCAGCCCGATGGACACTGTTGGTTCACCCCTCCACTTT
CDR3aa: CASSPMDTVGSPLHF

abundance: few
v_gene: TRBV7-9
d_gene: -
j_gene: TRBJ2-7
CDR3nt: TGTGCCAGCAGCTTAGCTGGAGGGAAATTTGACGAGCAGTACTTC
CDR3aa: CASSLAGGKFDEQYF

abundance: few
v_gene: TRBV14
d_gene: TRBD1
j_gene: TRBJ2-3
CDR3nt: TGTGCCAGCAGCCAATGGGGACAGGGTCAAGATACGCAGTATTTT
CDR3aa: CASSQWGQGQDTQYF

abundance: -
v_gene: TRBV18
d_gene: -
j_gene: TRBJ1-6
CDR3nt: TGTGCCAGCTCCCTGGGACTATACTTAAATTCACCCCTCCACTTT
CDR3aa: CASSLGLYLNSPLHF

abundance: few
v_gene: TRBV12-3/TRBV12-4
d_gene: -
j_gene: TRBJ1-1
CDR3nt: TGTGCCAGCAGTGATACCCTTACTCCTGAAGCTTTCTTT
CDR3aa: CASSDTLTPEAFF

abundance: few
v_gene: TRBV25-1
d_gene: -
j_gene: TRBJ2-5
CDR3nt: TGTGCCAGCAGTGTCAACATCGACTACGCCCAGTACTTC
CDR3aa: CASSVNIDYAQYF

abundance: -
v_gene: TRBV4-3
d_gene: -
j_gene: TRBJ2-6
CDR3nt: TGCGCCAGCAGCCACGAGATGGCCTCTGGGGCCAACGTCCTGACTTTC
CDR3aa: CASSHEMASGANVLTF

abundance: -
v_gene: TRBV12-3/TRBV12-4
d_gene: -
j_gene: TRBJ2-7
CDR3nt: TGTGCCAGCAGAGAACCAGGCGGGTCTAGCTACGAGCAGTACTTC
CDR3aa: CASREPGGSSYEQYF

abundance: many
v_gene: TRBV13
d_gene: TRBD2
j_gene: TRBJ2-3
CDR3nt: TGTGCCAGCGGGAGCGGGAGGGGCTCAGATACGCAGTATTTT
CDR3aa: CASGSGRGSDTQYF

abundance: few
v_gene: TRBV12-3/TRBV12-4
d_gene: -
j_gene: TRBJ1-2
CDR3nt: TGTGCCAGCAGTCTACAGGGCTCTAACTATGGCTACACCTTC
CDR3aa: CASSLQGSNYGYTF

abundance: many
v_gene: TRBV5-5
d_gene: -
j_gene: TRBJ2-7
CDR3nt: TGTGCCAGCAGCTTGGGGGACGGGGCCTACGAGCAGTACTTC
CDR3aa: CASSLGDGAYEQYF

abundance: -
v_gene: TRBV7-2
d_gene: TRBD2
j_gene: TRBJ2-3
CDR3nt: TGTGCCAGCAGCCCCGACCGGCTAGCGGGCTACACAGATACGCAGTATTTT
CDR3aa: CASSPDRLAGYTDTQYF

abundance: -
v_gene: TRBV7-8
d_gene: TRBD2
j_gene: TRBJ2-3
CDR3nt: TGTGCCAGCAGACCTTTGCTTAGCGGGAGAGGCGAAGATACGCAGTATTTT
CDR3aa: CASRPLLSGRGEDTQYF

abundance: -
v_gene: TRBV10-2
d_gene: TRBD1
j_gene: TRBJ1-2
CDR3nt: TGCGCCAGCGGGACAGATTACTATGGCTACACCTTC
CDR3aa: CASGTDYYGYTF

abundance: few
v_gene: TRBV19
d_gene: -
j_gene: TRBJ1-1
CDR3nt: TGTGCCAGTATGGGGTGGGACACTGAAGCTTTCTTT
CDR3aa: CASMGWDTEAFF

abundance: many
v_gene: TRBV20-1
d_gene: -
j_gene: TRBJ2-3
CDR3nt: TGCAGTGCTCGGGACACCCGTAAAGATACGCAGTATTTT
CDR3aa: CSARDTRKDTQYF

abundance: -
v_gene: TRBV11-2
d_gene: -
j_gene: TRBJ2-4
CDR3nt: TGTGCCAGCAGCCCCAACGGGAACAACATTCAGTACTTC
CDR3aa: CASSPNGNNIQYF

abundance: many
v_gene: TRBV4-1
d_gene: -
j_gene: TRBJ1-1
CDR3nt: TGCGCCAGCAGCCGCGGGGGGGGCCAGGGTACTGAAGCTTTCTTT
CDR3aa: CASSRGGGQGTEAFF

abundance: -
v_gene: TRBV7-8
d_gene: TRBD2
j_gene: TRBJ2-3
CDR3nt: TGTGCCAGCAGCCGAGGGACTAGCGGGACACCCACAGATACGCAGTATTTT
CDR3aa: CASSRGTSGTPTDTQYF

abundance: few
v_gene: TRBV5-1
d_gene: TRBD2
j_gene: TRBJ2-1
CDR3nt: TGCGCCAGCAGCCCCAGGACTAGCGGGGGGGCCGATGAGCAGTTCTTC
CDR3aa: CASSPRTSGGADEQFF

abundance: -
v_gene: TRBV9
d_gene: TRBD2
j_gene: TRBJ2-3
CDR3nt: TGTGCCAGCAGCGTGGACCAAACTAGCGCAGATACGCAGTATTTT
CDR3aa: CASSVDQTSADTQYF

abundance: many
v_gene: TRBV4-3
d_gene: -
j_gene: TRBJ2-3
CDR3nt: TGCGCCAGCAGCCAAGATTCCCCCTGGACTCCTACCAGGAATACGCAGTATTTT
CDR3aa: CASSQDSPWTPTRNTQYF

abundance: many
v_gene: TRBV27
d_gene: TRBD1
j_gene: TRBJ2-3
CDR3nt: TGTGCCAGCAGCGCACAGGGGGCCCTCATTCTTGGCACAGATACGCAGTATTTT
CDR3aa: CASSAQGALILGTDTQYF

abundance: -
v_gene: TRBV6-2/TRBV6-3
d_gene: TRBD2
j_gene: TRBJ2-1
CDR3nt: TGTGCCAGCAGTTCCTCCGTAGCGGGTAGCTCCTACAATGAGCAGTTCTTC
CDR3aa: CASSSSVAGSSYNEQFF

abundance: few
v_gene: TRBV29-1
d_gene: -
j_gene: TRBJ1-1
CDR3nt: TGCAGCGTTGGGACAGTGAACACTGAAGCTTTCTTT
CDR3aa: CSVGTVNTEAFF